This TCR beta chain was profiled in a study of CD8+ T cells in alopecia areata. Study summary: Percent affected scalp area, the SALT score, rated treated patients' severity. General observations from the study: In scalp samples, resident alphabeta T cells of normal skin are also sequenced. Links between baseline CD8+ expansion and response need larger treated cohorts. Researchers reported that TCR sharing among patients proved less clear than in mice, possibly HLA-linked.

Described treatment: oral pan-JAK inhibitor, 5-10 mg twice daily. Reverse transcribed after extraction, RNA yielded cDNA as the sequencing template. Measured with immunoSEQ multiplex PCR; TCRdb has only the in-frame clones, and not every one. Found here are 98,000 or so clones, more than 55% of them singletons; the top ten hold around a sixth. This clone was recorded a few times. The antigen is undetermined. The CDR3 is 11 residues long. Germline V gene sequence: CDR1 MNHEY, CDR2 SMNVEV (reference sequence). Trimming took 5 bases from V and 15 from J, leaving 11 bases between them. This specimen was CD8+ T cells sorted from blood, taken at week 4, from a patient treated with tofacitinib. The chain is built from TRBV27 and TRBJ1-6; D is unresolved. This sequence originates from a human donor with alopecia areata. Here the CDR3 reads CASSDSLGLHF. In nucleotides, the CDR3 is TGTGCCAGCAGTGACTCACTAGGCCTCCACTTT.